This TCR beta chain was recovered during a study of beta chain features in type 1 diabetes. Each sorted fraction was over 95% pure. Turning to this clone: Its antigen is unidentified.

Isolated RNA was reverse transcribed in full, so expressed TCRB transcripts were sequenced. Method: immunoSEQ multiplex PCR; TCRdb's copy keeps in-frame clones and lacks some. The data contain about 650,000 clones, 12% of them singletons. Findings of the study overall: In all four CD4+ subsets, TCRB CDR3 length was significantly, moderately reduced in type 1 diabetes. Shorter templates might be favored by PCR, equally in patients and controls. Relative to healthy donors, patients appeared to have naive, central memory and Treg TCRB repertoires that were more similar.

Trimming pared 5 bases from V and 4 bases from J, leaving 13 bases between. Germline lookup yields CDR1 MNHEY and CDR2 SMNVEV (reference sequence). The CDR3 has 14 amino acids. Sequenced sample: naive CD4+ T cells from blood. The rearrangement joins TRBV27 to TRBJ2-3; a weak D match, TRBD1 (5 bases). This clonotype originated in a man younger than 45 with type 1 diabetes. Written as DNA, the CDR3 is TGTGCCAGCAGTACTCTTCAGGGTCCAGATACGCAGTATTTT. Translated: CASSTLQGPDTQYF.